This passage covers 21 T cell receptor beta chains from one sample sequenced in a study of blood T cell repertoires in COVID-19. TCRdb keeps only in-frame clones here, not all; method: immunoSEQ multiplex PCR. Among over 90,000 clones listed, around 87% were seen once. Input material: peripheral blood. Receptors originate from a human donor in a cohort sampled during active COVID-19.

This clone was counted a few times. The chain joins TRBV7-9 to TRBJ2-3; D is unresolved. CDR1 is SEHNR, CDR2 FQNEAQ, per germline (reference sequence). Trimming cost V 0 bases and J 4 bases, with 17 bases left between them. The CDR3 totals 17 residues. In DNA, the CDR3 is TGTGCCAGCAGCTTAGCATTGAGGCTGAGTCTTGCAGATACGCAGTATTTT. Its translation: CASSLALRLSLADTQYF.

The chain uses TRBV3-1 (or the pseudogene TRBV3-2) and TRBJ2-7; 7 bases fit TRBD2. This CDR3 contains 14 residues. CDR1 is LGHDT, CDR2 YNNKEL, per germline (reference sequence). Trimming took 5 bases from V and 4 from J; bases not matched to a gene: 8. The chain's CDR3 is CASSKAGMNYEQYF. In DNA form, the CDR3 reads TGTGCCAGCAGCAAAGCGGGGATGAATTACGAGCAGTACTTC.

For the CDR3, the DNA is TGTGCCAGCAGCTCGGAGGTGTTGGGGAATACGCAGTATTTT. It specifies CASSSEVLGNTQYF. This chain uses TRBV5-4 with TRBJ2-3, with a tentative D call TRBD2 (5 bases). Germline lookup yields CDR1 SGHNT and CDR2 YYREEE (reference sequence). The CDR3 totals 14 residues. V gave up 3 bases and J gave up 7 bases, with 15 bases separating them.

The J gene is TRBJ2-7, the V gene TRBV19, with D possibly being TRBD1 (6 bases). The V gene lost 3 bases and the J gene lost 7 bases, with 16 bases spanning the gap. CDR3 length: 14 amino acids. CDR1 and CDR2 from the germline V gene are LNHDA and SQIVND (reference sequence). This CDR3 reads CASSIPDRPGEQYF. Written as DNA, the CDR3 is TGTGCCAGTAGTATTCCCGACAGGCCGGGGGAGCAGTACTTC. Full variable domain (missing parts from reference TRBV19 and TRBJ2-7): DGGITQSPKYLFRKEGQNVTLSCEQNLNHDAMYWYRQDPGQGLRLIYYSQIVNDFQKGDIAEGYSVSREKKESFPLTVTSAQKNPTAFYLCASSIPDRPGEQYFGPGTRLTVT.

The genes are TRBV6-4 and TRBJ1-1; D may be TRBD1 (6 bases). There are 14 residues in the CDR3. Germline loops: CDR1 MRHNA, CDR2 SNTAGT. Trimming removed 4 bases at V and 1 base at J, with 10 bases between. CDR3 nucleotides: TGTGCCAGCAGTGTGGAAGGGGGGAACACTGAAGCTTTCTTT. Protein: CASSVEGGNTEAFF.

The CDR3 DNA is TGCGCCAGCGGGCCAGGGGGTAACTATGGCTACACCTTC. Protein: CASGPGGNYGYTF. The V gene is TRBV5-1, the J gene TRBJ1-2; the match to TRBD1 covers 7 bases. CDR3 size: 13 residues. V lost 7 bases to trimming and J lost 1 base; unmatched junction nucleotides: 4. Germline V gene data show CDR1 as SGHRS and CDR2 as YFSETQ.

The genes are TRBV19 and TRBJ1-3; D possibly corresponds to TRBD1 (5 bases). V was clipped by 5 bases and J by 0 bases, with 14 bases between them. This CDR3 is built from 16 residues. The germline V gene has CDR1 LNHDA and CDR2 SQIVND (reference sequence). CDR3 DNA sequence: TGTGCCAGTAGTGAACCACAGGAGATCTCTGGAAACACCATATATTTT. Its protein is CASSEPQEISGNTIYF.

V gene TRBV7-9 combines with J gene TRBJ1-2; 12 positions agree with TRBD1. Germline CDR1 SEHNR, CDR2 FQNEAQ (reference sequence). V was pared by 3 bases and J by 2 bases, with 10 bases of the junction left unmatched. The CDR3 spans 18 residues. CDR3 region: CASSFPGQGALRNYGYTF. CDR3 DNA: TGTGCCAGCAGCTTCCCGGGACAGGGGGCCCTAAGAAACTATGGCTACACCTTC.

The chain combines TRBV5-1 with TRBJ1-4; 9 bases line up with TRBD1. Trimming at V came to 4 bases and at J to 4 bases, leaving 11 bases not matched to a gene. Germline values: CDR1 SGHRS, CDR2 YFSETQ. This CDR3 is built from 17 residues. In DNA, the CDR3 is TGCGCCAGCAGCCCGGGACAGGGTCGAAGCGGTAATGAAAAACTGTTTTTT. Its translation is CASSPGQGRSGNEKLFF.

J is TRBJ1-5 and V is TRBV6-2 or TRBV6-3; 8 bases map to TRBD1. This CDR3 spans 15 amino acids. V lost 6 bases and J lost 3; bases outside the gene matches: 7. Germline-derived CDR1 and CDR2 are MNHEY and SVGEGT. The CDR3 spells CASSRGQANNQPQHF. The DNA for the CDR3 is TGTGCCAGCAGCCGGGGACAGGCGAACAATCAGCCCCAGCATTTT.

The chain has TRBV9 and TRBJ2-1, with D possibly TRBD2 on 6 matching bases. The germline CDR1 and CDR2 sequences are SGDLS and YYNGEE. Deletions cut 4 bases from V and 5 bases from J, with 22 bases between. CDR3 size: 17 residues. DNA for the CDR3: TGTGCCAGCAGCCCCCTCGCGGGACGGAGAGGAAACAATGAGCAGTTCTTC. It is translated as CASSPLAGRRGNNEQFF.

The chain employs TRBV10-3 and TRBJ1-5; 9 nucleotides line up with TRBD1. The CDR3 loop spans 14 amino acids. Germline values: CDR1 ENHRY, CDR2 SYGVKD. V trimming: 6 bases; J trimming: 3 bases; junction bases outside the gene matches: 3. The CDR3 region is CAISGDRANQPQHF. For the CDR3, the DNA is TGTGCCATCAGCGGGGACAGGGCCAATCAGCCCCAGCATTTT.

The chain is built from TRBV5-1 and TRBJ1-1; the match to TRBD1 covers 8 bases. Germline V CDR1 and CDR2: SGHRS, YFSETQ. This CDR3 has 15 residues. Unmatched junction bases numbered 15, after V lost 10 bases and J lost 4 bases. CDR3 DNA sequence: TGCGCCGTTGGGGGACCCGAGACAGGGGCCACTGAAGCTTTCTTT. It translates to CAVGGPETGATEAFF.

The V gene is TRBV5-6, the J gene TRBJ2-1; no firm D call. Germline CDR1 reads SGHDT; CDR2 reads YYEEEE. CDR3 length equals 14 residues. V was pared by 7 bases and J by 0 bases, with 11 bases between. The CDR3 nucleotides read TGTGCCAGCTCCCTCAGAAGCTCCTACAATGAGCAGTTCTTC. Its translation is CASSLRSSYNEQFF.

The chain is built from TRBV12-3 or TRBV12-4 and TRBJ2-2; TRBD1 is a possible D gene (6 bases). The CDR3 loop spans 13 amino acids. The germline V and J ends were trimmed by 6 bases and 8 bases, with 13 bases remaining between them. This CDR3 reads CASSDGQRGELFF. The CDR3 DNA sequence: TGTGCCAGCAGCGACGGACAGCGAGGGGAGCTGTTTTTT.

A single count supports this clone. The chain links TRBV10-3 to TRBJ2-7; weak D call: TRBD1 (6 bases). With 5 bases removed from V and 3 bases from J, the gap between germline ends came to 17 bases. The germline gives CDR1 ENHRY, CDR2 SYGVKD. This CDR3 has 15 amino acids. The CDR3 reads CAISNPGHLLYEQYF. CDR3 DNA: TGTGCCATCAGTAATCCGGGACACCTTCTCTACGAGCAGTACTTC.

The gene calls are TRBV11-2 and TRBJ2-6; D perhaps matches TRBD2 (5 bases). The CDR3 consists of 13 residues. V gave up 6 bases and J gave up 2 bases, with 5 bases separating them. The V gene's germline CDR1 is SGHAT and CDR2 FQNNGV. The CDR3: CASRAAGANVLTF. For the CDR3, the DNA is TGTGCCAGCAGAGCGGCTGGGGCCAACGTCCTGACTTTC. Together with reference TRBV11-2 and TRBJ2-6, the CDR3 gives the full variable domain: EAGVAQSPRYKIIEKRQSVAFWCNPISGHATLYWYQQILGQGPKLLIQFQNNGVVDDSQLPKDRFSAERLKGVDSTLKIQPAKLEDSAVYLCASRAAGANVLTFGAGSRLTVL.

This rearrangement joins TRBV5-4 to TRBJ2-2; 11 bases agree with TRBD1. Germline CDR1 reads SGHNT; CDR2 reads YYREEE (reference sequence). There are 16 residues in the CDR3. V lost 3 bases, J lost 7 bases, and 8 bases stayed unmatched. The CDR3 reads CASSSKDRGLDGELFF. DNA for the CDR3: TGTGCCAGCAGCTCAAAGGACAGGGGGCTCGACGGGGAGCTGTTTTTT.

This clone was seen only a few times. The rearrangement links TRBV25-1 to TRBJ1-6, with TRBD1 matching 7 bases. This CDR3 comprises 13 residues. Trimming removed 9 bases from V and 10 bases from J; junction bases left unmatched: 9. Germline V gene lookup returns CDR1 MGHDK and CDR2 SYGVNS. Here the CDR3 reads CASNDRAGSPLHF. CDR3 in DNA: TGTGCCAGTAACGACAGGGCCGGGTCACCCCTCCACTTT.

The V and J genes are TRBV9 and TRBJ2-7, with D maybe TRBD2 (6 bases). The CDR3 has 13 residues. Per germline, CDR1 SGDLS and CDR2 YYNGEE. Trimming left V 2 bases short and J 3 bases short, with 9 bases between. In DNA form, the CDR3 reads TGTGCCAGCAGCGTCGGGGGTAACTACGAGCAGTACTTC. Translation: CASSVGGNYEQYF.

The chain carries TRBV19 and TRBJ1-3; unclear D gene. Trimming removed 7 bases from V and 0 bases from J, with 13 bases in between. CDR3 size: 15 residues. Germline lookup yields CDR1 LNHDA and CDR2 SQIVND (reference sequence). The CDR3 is CASTNTALSGNTIYF. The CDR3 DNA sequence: TGTGCCAGTACGAATACCGCACTCTCTGGAAACACCATATATTTT.